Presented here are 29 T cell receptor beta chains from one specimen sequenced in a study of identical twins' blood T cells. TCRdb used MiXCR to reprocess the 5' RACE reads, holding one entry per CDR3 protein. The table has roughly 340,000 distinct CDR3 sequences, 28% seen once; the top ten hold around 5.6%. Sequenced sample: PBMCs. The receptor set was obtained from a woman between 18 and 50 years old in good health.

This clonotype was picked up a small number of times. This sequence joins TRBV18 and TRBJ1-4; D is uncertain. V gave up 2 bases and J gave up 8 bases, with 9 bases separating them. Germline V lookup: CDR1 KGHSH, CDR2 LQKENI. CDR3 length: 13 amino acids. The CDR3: CASSPSVQEKLFF. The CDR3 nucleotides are TGTGCCAGCTCACCATCAGTGCAAGAAAAACTGTTTTTT.

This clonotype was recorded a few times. The CDR3 protein is CASGYRGRNGELFF. As DNA, the CDR3 is TGTGCCAGCGGCTACAGGGGGCGGAATGGGGAGCTGTTTTTT. The chain uses TRBV28 and TRBJ2-2; TRBD1 aligns across 9 bases. Per the germline V gene, CDR1 is MDHEN and CDR2 is SYDVKM. The CDR3 sequence is 14 residues long. V shed 8 bases and J 8 bases; nucleotides not matched to a gene: 9.

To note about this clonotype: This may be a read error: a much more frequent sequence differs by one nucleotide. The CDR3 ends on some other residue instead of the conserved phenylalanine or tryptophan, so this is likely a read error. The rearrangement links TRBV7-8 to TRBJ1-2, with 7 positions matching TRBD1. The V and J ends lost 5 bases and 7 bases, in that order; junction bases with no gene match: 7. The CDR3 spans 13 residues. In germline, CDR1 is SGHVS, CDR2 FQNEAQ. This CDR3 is CASSKSGTAGYTL. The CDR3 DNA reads TGTGCCAGCAGCAAATCCGGGACAGCTGGCTACACCCTC.

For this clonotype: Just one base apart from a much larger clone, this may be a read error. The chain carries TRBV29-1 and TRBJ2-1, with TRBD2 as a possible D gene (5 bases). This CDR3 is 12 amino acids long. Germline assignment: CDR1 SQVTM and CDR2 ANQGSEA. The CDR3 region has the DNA TGCATCGTTGTTCTGGGCGGGAATGAGCAGTTCTTC. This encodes CIVVLGGNEQFF.

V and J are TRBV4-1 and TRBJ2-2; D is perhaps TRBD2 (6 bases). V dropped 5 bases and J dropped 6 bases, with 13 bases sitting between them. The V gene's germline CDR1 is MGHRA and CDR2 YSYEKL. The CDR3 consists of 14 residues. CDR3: CASSEVSGAGELFF. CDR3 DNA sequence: TGCGCCAGCAGCGAAGTGTCGGGGGCCGGGGAGCTGTTTTTT.

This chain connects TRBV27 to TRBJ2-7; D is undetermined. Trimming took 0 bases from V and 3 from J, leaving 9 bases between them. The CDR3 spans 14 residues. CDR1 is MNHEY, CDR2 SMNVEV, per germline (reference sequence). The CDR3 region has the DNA TGTGCCAGCAGTTTATCGCTAGGGTACTACGAGCAGTACTTC. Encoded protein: CASSLSLGYYEQYF.

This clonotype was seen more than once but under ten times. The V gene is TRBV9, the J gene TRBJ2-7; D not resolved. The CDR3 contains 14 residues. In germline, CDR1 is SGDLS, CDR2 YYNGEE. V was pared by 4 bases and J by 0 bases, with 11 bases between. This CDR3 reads CASSSRLSSYEQYF. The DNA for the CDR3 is TGTGCCAGCAGCTCTCGACTTAGCTCCTACGAGCAGTACTTC.

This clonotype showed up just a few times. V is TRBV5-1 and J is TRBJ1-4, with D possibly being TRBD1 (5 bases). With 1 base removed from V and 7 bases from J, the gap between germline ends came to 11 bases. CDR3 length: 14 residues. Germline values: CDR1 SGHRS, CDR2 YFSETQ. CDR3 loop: CASSLSGRAEKLFF. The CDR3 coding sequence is TGCGCCAGCAGCTTGAGCGGCAGGGCTGAAAAACTGTTTTTT.

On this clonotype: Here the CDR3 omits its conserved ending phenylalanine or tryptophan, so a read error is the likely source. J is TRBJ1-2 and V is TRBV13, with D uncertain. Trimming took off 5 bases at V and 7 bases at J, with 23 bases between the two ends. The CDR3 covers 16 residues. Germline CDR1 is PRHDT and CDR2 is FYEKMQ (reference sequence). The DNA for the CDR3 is TGTGCCAGCAGCCCCCCGAAAGCACAGCGGAAAAGTGGCTACACCTCC. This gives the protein CASSPPKAQRKSGYTS.

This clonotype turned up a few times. The CDR3, as DNA: TGCAGCGTTGAAGTAAGGTCCCTAGGCTACACCTTC. Protein sequence: CSVEVRSLGYTF. The chain has TRBV29-1 and TRBJ1-2; D gene uncertain. Trimming pared 1 base from V and 8 bases from J, leaving 11 bases between. The CDR3 loop spans 12 amino acids. Germline lookup yields CDR1 SQVTM and CDR2 ANQGSEA.

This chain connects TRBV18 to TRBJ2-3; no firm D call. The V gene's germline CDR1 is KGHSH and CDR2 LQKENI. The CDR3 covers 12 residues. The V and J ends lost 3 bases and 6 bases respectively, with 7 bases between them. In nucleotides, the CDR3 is TGTGCCAGCTCACCCAAATTGGATACGCAGTATTTT. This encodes CASSPKLDTQYF.

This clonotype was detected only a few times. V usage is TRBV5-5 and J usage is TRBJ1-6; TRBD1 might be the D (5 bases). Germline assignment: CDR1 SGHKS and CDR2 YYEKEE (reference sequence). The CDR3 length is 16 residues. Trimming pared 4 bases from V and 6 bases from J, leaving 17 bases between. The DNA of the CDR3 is TGTGCCAGCAGCCCATGGTCGGGGGGGATTAATTCACCCCTCCACTTT. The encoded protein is CASSPWSGGINSPLHF. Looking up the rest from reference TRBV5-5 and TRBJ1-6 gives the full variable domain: DAGVTQSPTHLIKTRGQQVTLRCSPISGHKSVSWYQQVLGQGPQFIFQYYEKEERGRGNFPDRFSARQFPNYSSELNVNALLLGDSALYLCASSPWSGGINSPLHFGNGTRLTVT.

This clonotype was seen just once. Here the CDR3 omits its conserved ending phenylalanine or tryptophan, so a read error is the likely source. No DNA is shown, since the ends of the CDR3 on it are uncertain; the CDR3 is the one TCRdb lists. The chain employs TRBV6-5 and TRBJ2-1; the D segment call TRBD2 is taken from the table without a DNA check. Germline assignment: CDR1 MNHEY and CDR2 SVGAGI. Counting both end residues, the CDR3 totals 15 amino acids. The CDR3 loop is CASSILAGAWNEQSS.

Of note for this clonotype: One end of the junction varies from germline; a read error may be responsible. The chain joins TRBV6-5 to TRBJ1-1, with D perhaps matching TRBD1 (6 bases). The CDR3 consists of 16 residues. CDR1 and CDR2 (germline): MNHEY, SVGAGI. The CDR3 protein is CAGSYSGTNLYTEAFF. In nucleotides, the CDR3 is TGTGCCGGCAGTTACTCCGGGACAAACCTTTACACTGAAGCTTTCTTT.

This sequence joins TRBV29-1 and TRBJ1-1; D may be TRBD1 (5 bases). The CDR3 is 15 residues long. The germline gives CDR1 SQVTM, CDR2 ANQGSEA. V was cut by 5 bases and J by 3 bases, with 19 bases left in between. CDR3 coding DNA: TGCAGCGTTCTCCGAATTGGGGGTTATGACACTGAAGCTTTCTTT. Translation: CSVLRIGGYDTEAFF.

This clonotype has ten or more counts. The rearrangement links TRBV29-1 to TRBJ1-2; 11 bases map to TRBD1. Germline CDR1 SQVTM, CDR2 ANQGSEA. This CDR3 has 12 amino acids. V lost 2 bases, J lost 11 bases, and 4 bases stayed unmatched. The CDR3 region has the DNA TGCAGCGTTGAACGGGACAGGGGGATTTACACCTTC. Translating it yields CSVERDRGIYTF.

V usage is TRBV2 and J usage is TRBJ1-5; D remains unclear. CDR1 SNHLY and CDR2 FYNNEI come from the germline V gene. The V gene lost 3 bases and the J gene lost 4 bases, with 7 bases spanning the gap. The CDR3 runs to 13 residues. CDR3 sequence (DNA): TGTGCCAGCAGTGATCTCATGAATCAGCCCCAGCATTTT. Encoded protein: CASSDLMNQPQHF.

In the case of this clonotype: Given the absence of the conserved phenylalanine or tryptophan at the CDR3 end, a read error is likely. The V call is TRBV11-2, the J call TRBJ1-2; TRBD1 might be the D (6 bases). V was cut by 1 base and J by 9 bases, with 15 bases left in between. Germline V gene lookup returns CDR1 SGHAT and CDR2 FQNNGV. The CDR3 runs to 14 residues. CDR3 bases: TGTGCCAGCAGCTTAGGTACGACAGGACCGAGCTACACCCTC. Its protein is CASSLGTTGPSYTL.

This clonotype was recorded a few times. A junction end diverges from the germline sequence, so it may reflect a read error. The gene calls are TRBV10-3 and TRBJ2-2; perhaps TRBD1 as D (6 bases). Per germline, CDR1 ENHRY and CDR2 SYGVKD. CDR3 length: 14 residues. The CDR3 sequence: CVISGQTNTGELFF. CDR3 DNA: TGTGTCATCAGCGGACAGACGAACACCGGGGAGCTGTTTTTT.

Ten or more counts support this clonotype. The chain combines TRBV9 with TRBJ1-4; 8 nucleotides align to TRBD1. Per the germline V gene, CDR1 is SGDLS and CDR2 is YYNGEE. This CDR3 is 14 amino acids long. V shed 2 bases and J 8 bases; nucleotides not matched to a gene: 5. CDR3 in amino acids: CASSVGQGLEKLFF. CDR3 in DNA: TGTGCCAGCAGCGTCGGACAGGGTTTAGAAAAACTGTTTTTT. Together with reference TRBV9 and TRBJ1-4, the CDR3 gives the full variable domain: DSGVTQTPKHLITATGQRVTLRCSPRSGDLSVYWYQQSLDQGLQFLIQYYNGEERAKGNILERFSAQQFPDLHSELNLSSLELGDSALYFCASSVGQGLEKLFFGSGTQLSVL.

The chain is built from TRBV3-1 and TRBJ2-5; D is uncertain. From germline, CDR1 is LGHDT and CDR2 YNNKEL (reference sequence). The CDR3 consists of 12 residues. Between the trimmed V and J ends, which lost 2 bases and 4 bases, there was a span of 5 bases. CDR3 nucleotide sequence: TGTGCCAGCAGCCAAAGTGGAGAGACCCAGTACTTC. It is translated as CASSQSGETQYF.

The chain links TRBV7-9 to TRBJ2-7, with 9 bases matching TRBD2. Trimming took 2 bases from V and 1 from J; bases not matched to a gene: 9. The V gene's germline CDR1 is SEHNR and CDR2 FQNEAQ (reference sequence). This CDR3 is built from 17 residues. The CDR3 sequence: CASSLSLGGGESYEQYF. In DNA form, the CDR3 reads TGTGCCAGCAGCTTATCCCTAGGCGGGGGGGAATCCTACGAGCAGTACTTC.

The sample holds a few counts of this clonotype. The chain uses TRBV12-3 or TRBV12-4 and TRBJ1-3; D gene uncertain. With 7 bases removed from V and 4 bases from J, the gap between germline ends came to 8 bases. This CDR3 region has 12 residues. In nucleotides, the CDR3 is TGTGCCAGCACTGAGCACGGAAACACCATATATTTT. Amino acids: CASTEHGNTIYF.

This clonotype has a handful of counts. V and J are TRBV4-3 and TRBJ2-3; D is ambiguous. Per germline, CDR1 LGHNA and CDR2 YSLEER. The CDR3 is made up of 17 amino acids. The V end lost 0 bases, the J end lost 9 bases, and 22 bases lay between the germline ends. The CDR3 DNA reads TGCGCCAGCAGCCAAGACATCTTCAAGACCCAGGCTTGGACGCAGTATTTT. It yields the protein CASSQDIFKTQAWTQYF.

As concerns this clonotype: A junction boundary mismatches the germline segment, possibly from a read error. CDR3 residues: CAISESMGNYEHYF. CDR3 sequence (DNA): TGTGCCATCAGTGAGTCGATGGGTAACTACGAGCATTACTTC. The genes are TRBV10-3 and TRBJ2-7; D gene uncertain. The CDR3 totals 14 residues. Germline loops: CDR1 ENHRY, CDR2 SYGVKD.

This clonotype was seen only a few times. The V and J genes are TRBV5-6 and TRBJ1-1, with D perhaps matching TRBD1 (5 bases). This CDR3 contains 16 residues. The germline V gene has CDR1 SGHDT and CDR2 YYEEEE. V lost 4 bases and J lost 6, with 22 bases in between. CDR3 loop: CASSPLTGGLGSEAFF. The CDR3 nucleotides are TGTGCCAGCAGCCCCCTCACGGGGGGGTTAGGTTCTGAAGCTTTCTTT.

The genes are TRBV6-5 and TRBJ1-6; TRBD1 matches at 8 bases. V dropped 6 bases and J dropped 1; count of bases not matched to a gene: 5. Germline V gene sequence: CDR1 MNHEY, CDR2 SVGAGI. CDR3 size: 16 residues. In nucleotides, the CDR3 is TGTGCCAGCAGGGACAGGGCGAATTCCTATAATTCACCCCTCCACTTT. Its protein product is CASRDRANSYNSPLHF.

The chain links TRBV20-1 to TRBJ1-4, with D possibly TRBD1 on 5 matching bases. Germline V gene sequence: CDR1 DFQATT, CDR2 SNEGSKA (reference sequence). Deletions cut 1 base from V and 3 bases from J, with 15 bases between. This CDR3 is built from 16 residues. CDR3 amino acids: CSARAPTRASNEKLFF. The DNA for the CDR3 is TGCAGTGCTAGAGCTCCTACCAGGGCTTCTAATGAAAAACTGTTTTTT.

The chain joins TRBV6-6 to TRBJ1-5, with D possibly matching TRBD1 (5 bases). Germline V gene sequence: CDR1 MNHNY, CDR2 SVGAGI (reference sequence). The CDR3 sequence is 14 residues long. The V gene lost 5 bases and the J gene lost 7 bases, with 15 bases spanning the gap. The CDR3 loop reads CASSTFWGPQPQHF. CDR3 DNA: TGTGCCAGCAGTACCTTTTGGGGCCCCCAGCCCCAGCATTTT.